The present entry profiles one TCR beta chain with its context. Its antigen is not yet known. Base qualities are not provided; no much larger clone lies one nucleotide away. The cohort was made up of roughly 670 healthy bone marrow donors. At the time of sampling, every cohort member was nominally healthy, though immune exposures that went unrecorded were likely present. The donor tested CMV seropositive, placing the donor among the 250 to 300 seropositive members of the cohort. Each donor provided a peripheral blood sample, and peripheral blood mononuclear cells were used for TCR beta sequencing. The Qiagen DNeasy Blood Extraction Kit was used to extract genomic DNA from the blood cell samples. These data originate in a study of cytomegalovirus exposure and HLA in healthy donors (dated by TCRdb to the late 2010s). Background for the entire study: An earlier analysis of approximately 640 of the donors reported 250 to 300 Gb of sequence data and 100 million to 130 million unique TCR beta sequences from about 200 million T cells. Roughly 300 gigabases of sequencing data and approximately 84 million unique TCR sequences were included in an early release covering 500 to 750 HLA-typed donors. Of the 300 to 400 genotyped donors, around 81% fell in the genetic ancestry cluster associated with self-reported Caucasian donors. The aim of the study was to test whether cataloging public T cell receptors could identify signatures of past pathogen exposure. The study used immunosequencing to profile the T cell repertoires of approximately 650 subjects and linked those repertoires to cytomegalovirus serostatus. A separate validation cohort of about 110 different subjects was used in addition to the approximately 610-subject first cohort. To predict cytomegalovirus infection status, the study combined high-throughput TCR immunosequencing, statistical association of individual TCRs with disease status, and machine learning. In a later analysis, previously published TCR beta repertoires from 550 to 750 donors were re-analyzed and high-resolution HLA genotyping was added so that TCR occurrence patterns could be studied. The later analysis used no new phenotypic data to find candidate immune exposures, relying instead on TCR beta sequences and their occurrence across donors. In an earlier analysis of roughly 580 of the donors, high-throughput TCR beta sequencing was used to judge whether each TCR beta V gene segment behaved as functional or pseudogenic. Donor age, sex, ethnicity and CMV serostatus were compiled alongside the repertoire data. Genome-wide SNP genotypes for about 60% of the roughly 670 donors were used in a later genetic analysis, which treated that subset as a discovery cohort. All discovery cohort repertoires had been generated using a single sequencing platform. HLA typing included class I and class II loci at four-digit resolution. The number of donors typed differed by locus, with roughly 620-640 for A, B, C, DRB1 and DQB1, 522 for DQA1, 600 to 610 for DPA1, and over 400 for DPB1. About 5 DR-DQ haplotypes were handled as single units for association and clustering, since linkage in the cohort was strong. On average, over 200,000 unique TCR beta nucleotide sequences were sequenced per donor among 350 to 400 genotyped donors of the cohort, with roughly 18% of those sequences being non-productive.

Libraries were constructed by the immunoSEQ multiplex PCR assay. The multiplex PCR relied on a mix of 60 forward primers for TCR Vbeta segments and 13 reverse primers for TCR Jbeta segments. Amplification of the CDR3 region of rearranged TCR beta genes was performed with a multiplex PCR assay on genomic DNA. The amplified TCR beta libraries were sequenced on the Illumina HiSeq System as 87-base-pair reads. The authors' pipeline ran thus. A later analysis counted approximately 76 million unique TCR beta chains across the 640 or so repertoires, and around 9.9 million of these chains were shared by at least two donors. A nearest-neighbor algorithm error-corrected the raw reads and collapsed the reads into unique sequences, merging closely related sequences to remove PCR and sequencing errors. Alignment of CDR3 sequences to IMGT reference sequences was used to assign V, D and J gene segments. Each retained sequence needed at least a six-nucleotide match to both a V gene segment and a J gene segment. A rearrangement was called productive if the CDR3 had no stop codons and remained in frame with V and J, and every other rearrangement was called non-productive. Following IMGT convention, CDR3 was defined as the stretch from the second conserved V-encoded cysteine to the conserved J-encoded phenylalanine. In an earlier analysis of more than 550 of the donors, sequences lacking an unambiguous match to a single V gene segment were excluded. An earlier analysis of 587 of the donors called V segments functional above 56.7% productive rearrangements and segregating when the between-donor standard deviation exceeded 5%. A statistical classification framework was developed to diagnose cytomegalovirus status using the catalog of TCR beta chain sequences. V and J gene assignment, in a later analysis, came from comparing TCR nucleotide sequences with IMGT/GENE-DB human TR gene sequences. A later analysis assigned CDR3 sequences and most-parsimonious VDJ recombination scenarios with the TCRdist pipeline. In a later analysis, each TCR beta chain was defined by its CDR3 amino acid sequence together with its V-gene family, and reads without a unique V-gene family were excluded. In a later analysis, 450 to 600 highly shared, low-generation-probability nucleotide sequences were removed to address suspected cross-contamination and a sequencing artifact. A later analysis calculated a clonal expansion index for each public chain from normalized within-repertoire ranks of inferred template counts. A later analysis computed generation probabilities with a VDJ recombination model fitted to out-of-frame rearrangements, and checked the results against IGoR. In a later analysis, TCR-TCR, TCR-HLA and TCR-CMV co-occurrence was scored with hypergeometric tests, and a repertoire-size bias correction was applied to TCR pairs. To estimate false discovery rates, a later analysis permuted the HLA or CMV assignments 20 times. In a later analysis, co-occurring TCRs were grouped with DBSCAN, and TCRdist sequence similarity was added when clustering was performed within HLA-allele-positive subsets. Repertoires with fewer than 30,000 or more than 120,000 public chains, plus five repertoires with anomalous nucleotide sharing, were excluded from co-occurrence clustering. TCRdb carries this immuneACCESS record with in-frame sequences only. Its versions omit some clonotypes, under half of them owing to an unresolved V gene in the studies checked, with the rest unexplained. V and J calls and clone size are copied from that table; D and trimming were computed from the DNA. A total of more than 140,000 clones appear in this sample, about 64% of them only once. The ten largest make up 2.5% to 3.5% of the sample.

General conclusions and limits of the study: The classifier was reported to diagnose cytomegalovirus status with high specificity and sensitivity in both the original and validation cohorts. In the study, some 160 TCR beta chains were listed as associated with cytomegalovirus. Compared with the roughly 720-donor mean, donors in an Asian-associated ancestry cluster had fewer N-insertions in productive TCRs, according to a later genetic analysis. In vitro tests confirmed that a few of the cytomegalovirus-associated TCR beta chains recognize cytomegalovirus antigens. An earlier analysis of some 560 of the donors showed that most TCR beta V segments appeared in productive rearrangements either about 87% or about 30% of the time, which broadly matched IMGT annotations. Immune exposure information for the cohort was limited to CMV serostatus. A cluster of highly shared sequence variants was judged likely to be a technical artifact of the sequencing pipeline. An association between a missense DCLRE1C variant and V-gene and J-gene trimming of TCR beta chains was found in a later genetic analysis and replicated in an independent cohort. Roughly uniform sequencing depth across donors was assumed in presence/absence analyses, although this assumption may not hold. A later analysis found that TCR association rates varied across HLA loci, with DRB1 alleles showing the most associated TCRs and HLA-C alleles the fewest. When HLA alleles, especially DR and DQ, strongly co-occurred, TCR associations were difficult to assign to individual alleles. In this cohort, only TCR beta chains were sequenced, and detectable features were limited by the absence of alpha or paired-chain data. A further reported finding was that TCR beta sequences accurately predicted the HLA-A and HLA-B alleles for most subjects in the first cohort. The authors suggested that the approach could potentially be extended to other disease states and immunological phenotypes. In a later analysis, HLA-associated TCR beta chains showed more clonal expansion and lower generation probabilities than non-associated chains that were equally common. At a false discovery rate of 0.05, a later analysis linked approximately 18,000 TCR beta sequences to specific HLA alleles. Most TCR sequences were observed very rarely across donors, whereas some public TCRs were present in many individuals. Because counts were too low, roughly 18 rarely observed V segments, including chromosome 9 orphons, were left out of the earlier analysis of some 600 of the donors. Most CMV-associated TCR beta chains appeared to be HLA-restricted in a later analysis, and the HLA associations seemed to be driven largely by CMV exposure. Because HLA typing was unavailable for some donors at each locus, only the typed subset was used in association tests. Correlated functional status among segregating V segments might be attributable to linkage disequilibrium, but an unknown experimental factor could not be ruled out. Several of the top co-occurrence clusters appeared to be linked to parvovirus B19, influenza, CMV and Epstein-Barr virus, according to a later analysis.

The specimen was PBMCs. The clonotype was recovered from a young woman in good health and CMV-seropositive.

CDR3 loop: CASSLSGARVYGYTF. The base sequence is TGTGCCAGCAGCCTGAGTGGGGCCAGGGTCTATGGCTACACCTTC. The sequence is built from TRBV7-8 and TRBJ1-2, with a tentative D gene TRBD1 over 5 matching bases. The CDR3 starts with the cysteine, ends with the phenylalanine, and has 15 residues. The kept DNA is CDR3 alone, 45 bases in frame from the first base. CDR1 SGHVS and CDR2 FQNEAQ are derived from the germline V gene. The junction shows trimming of 5 bases on V and 4 bases on J, plus 17 bases between the germline ends.